Each of the 31 T cell receptor beta chains below was sequenced from the same sample in a study of neoadjuvant nivolumab and ipilimumab in lung cancer. The data were produced by immunoSEQ multiplex PCR, yet TCRdb's version contains in-frame clones alone and is incomplete. The table records fewer than 40,000 clones, about 92% of them present only once. This specimen consisted of peripheral blood, obtained after neoadjuvant nivolumab, alone or with ipilimumab, at or shortly before surgery. The receptors stem from an adult with non-small cell lung cancer.

The rearrangement uses TRBV11-2 and TRBJ2-2; TRBD2 might be the D (5 bases). The V end lost 0 bases, the J end lost 4 bases, and 21 bases lay between the germline ends. The CDR3 loop spans 19 amino acids. Germline CDR1 and CDR2: SGHAT and FQNNGV. The chain's CDR3 is CASSLDQLRLASPTGELFF. Written as DNA, the CDR3 is TGTGCCAGCAGCTTAGATCAGCTTCGGTTAGCGTCGCCCACCGGGGAGCTGTTTTTT.

The rearrangement uses TRBV6-5 and TRBJ2-1; 12 bases are a match to TRBD2. CDR1 and CDR2 (germline): MNHEY, SVGAGI. The CDR3 runs to 14 residues. V shed 7 bases and J 7 bases; nucleotides not matched to a gene: 5. CDR3 in DNA: TGTGCCAGCAACGGACTAGCGGGACATAATGAGCAGTTCTTC. This translates into CASNGLAGHNEQFF.

The CDR3 loop reads CSVRTSRETQYF. The CDR3 bases are TGCAGCGTCAGGACTAGCCGGGAGACCCAGTACTTC. The chain employs TRBV29-1 and TRBJ2-5, with 8 nucleotides matching TRBD2. Per germline, CDR1 SQVTM and CDR2 ANQGSEA. The CDR3 loop spans 12 amino acids. V was pared by 6 bases and J by 5 bases, with 5 bases of the junction left unmatched.

This chain links TRBV6-6 with TRBJ1-5; TRBD1 matches 9 bases. CDR3 length: 14 amino acids. Unmatched junction bases numbered 4, after V lost 5 bases and J lost 5 bases. CDR1 and CDR2 from the germline V gene are MNHNY and SVGAGI (reference sequence). CDR3 bases: TGTGCCAGCAGTGGACAGGGGCGAGATCAGCCCCAGCATTTT. Protein product: CASSGQGRDQPQHF.

The V gene is TRBV7-2, the J gene TRBJ2-7; D perhaps matches TRBD1 (5 bases). This CDR3 comprises 11 residues. Trimming took 2 bases from V and 6 from J, leaving 5 bases between them. Germline V gene lookup returns CDR1 SGHTA and CDR2 FQGNSA. The CDR3 region has the DNA TGTGCCAGCAGCTTAACAGGCGAGCAGTACTTC. As protein: CASSLTGEQYF.

The J gene is TRBJ1-1, the V gene TRBV18, with TRBD1 as a possible D gene (5 bases). V shed 2 bases and J shed 2 bases, with 9 bases lying between them. The CDR3 sequence is 14 residues long. Germline CDR1 is KGHSH and CDR2 is LQKENI. The CDR3 DNA reads as TGTGCCAGCTCACCAAATACAGGTAACACTGAAGCTTTCTTT. Translating it yields CASSPNTGNTEAFF.

V and J are TRBV5-1 and TRBJ2-7, with 14 bases aligning to TRBD2. CDR1 and CDR2 from the germline V gene are SGHRS and YFSETQ. This CDR3 contains 16 residues. With 4 bases clipped from V and 2 bases from J, the junction kept 5 bases outside the gene matches. CDR3 nucleotides: TGCGCCAGCAGCCTCTCGACTAGCGGGGGGGCCTACGAGCAGTACTTC. It encodes CASSLSTSGGAYEQYF.

CDR3 amino acids: CASSLAFGTYRTDTQYF. The CDR3 region has the DNA TGTGCCAGCAGCTTAGCCTTCGGGACATATCGCACAGATACGCAGTATTTT. The rearrangement uses TRBV7-2 and TRBJ2-3; tentative D call: TRBD1 (6 bases). The ends were cut back, 0 bases at V and 1 base at J, with 14 bases in the middle. The CDR3 covers 17 residues. Germline CDR1 is SGHTA and CDR2 is FQGNSA.

V and J are TRBV2 and TRBJ1-5, with D possibly being TRBD1 (5 bases). The V end was cut by 8 bases, the J end by 7 bases, with 15 bases between. The CDR3 has 13 amino acids. CDR1 is SNHLY and CDR2 is FYNNEI in the germline V gene. The CDR3 nucleotides read TGTGCCAGCGGGGGGGAGGGCGGCCAGCCCCAGCATTTT. Translated: CASGGEGGQPQHF.

The chain combines TRBV4-1 with TRBJ2-1, with D maybe TRBD1 (5 bases). Germline V gene data show CDR1 as MGHRA and CDR2 as YSYEKL. This CDR3 is built from 14 residues. V was shortened by 2 bases and J by 4 bases, with 9 bases between the two germline ends. The DNA of the CDR3 is TGCGCCAGCAGCCAACAGGGTCGATACAATGAGCAGTTCTTC. Translated, it gives CASSQQGRYNEQFF.

V is TRBV6-5 and J is TRBJ2-5, with 10 bases lining up with TRBD2. This CDR3 region has 16 residues. Germline-derived CDR1 and CDR2 are MNHEY and SVGAGI. V lost 0 bases, J lost 4 bases, and 5 bases stayed unmatched. The CDR3 sequence: CASSYSGASGRETQYF. Written as DNA, the CDR3 is TGTGCCAGCAGTTACTCAGGGGCTAGCGGGAGAGAGACCCAGTACTTC.

This chain uses TRBV5-1 with TRBJ2-1, with a tentative D call TRBD1 (6 bases). The germline gives CDR1 SGHRS, CDR2 YFSETQ. The CDR3 has 14 amino acids. V was shortened by 0 bases and J by 6 bases, with 10 bases between the two germline ends. The CDR3 loop reads CASSLGDTFNEQFF. The DNA of the CDR3 is TGCGCCAGCAGCTTGGGGGACACCTTCAATGAGCAGTTCTTC.

This chain joins TRBV6-1 and TRBJ1-2, with D unclear. Germline CDR1 is MNHNS and CDR2 is SASEGT. The CDR3 has 11 amino acids. Trimming shortened V by 1 base and J by 5 bases, and 2 bases separated the two germline ends. CDR3 bases: TGTGCCAGCAGTGAAGTATATGGCTACACCTTC. Translated, it gives CASSEVYGYTF.

This chain connects TRBV7-9 to TRBJ2-1, with TRBD2 matching 9 bases. The length of the CDR3 is 15 residues. J lost 9 bases, V lost 5 bases, and 11 bases had no gene match. Looked up from germline, CDR1 is SEHNR and CDR2 is FQNEAQ (reference sequence). CDR3 protein: CASSNLAGYTGEQFF. DNA of the CDR3: TGTGCCAGCAGCAACCTAGCGGGATACACGGGTGAGCAGTTCTTC.

The rearrangement uses TRBV5-4 and TRBJ2-7; TRBD2 agrees at 11 bases. With 4 bases clipped from V and 5 bases from J, the junction kept 11 bases outside the gene matches. Germline values: CDR1 SGHNT, CDR2 YYREEE (reference sequence). The CDR3 is 16 amino acids. CDR3 protein: CASSPEPSGRYDEQYF. CDR3 DNA: TGTGCCAGCAGCCCGGAGCCTAGCGGGAGGTACGACGAGCAGTACTTC.

This sequence joins TRBV11-3 and TRBJ2-7; the D is unclear. This CDR3 comprises 11 residues. Germline CDR1 is SGHNT and CDR2 is YENEEA. V was cut by 4 bases and J by 4 bases, with 5 bases left in between. CDR3 residues: CASSCRYEQYF. DNA of the CDR3: TGTGCCAGCAGCTGCCGTTACGAGCAGTACTTC.

The chain uses TRBV5-5 and TRBJ2-7, with 7 positions matching TRBD1. CDR1 is SGHKS and CDR2 is YYEKEE in the germline V gene (reference sequence). V dropped 4 bases and J dropped 2; count of bases not matched to a gene: 9. The CDR3 covers 15 residues. CDR3 protein: CASSHPTGAAYEQYF. The DNA of the CDR3 is TGTGCCAGCAGCCACCCAACAGGGGCTGCCTACGAGCAGTACTTC.

This chain links TRBV18 with TRBJ2-3, with 8 positions matching TRBD1. CDR3 length: 16 amino acids. CDR1 KGHSH and CDR2 LQKENI come from the germline V gene. Trimming at V came to 3 bases and at J to 0 bases, leaving 5 bases not matched to a gene. CDR3 loop: CASSPVTGVSTDTQYF. The CDR3 bases are TGTGCCAGCTCACCCGTGACAGGGGTGAGCACAGATACGCAGTATTTT.

The chain combines TRBV5-4 with TRBJ2-3; perhaps D is TRBD1 or TRBD2 (5 bases each). This CDR3 spans 15 amino acids. Germline V gene data show CDR1 as SGHNT and CDR2 as YYREEE (reference sequence). The V end was cut by 3 bases, the J end by 0 bases, with 11 bases between. The CDR3: CASSSGQRSTDTQYF. The CDR3 nucleotides read TGTGCCAGCAGCTCGGGGCAGCGGAGCACAGATACGCAGTATTTT.

The DNA for the CDR3 is TGCGCCAGCGGTATTGGGCCGAGCAATCAGCCCCAGCATTTT. Residues: CASGIGPSNQPQHF. This chain uses TRBV10-2 with TRBJ1-5; D gene uncertain. The germline V gene encodes CDR1 WSHSY and CDR2 SAAADI. Trimming left V 8 bases short and J 1 base short, with 12 bases between. This CDR3 has 14 amino acids.

The chain has TRBV5-1 and TRBJ1-4; D unresolved. The CDR3 spans 16 residues. V lost 0 bases, J lost 2 bases, and 11 bases lay in between. The germline V gene has CDR1 SGHRS and CDR2 YFSETQ. In DNA, the CDR3 is TGCGCCAGCAGCTTGGGCCCTGTCCAGACTAATGAAAAACTGTTTTTT. Its translation is CASSLGPVQTNEKLFF.

The V call is TRBV29-1, the J call TRBJ2-5, with D possibly being TRBD1 (5 bases). Germline V gene sequence: CDR1 SQVTM, CDR2 ANQGSEA. The CDR3 loop spans 12 amino acids. V gave up 3 bases and J gave up 1 base, with 6 bases separating them. CDR3 sequence (DNA): TGCAGCGTTGATCAGGGCCAAGAGACCCAGTACTTC. This encodes CSVDQGQETQYF.

The sample holds a few counts of this clone. V gene TRBV4-1 combines with J gene TRBJ2-7, with 9 bases matching TRBD2. CDR1 is MGHRA and CDR2 is YSYEKL in the germline V gene. V shed 0 bases and J 2 bases; nucleotides not matched to a gene: 8. This CDR3 region has 17 residues. The CDR3, as DNA: TGCGCCAGCAGCCAAGATCCTAGCGGGAATTACGCCTACGAGCAGTACTTC. Translation: CASSQDPSGNYAYEQYF.

V gene TRBV6-5 combines with J gene TRBJ1-2, with 7 positions matching TRBD1. With V trimmed by 6 bases and J by 2 bases, 6 bases remained unmatched. The V gene's germline CDR1 is MNHEY and CDR2 SVGAGI. The CDR3 covers 14 residues. The CDR3 DNA follows: TGTGCCAGCAGACAGGGACAGACGAACTATGGCTACACCTTC. Protein sequence: CASRQGQTNYGYTF.

This sequence joins TRBV5-6 and TRBJ2-1; D remains ambiguous. Germline V CDR1 and CDR2: SGHDT, YYEEEE. CDR3 length: 18 amino acids. V was shortened by 4 bases and J by 0 bases, with 20 bases between the two germline ends. CDR3 region: CASSPIPGSESSYNEQFF. The CDR3 coding sequence is TGTGCCAGCAGCCCAATCCCGGGCTCAGAAAGCTCCTACAATGAGCAGTTCTTC.

This sequence joins TRBV11-2 and TRBJ2-5, with 7 bases matching TRBD1. This CDR3 region has 14 residues. V dropped 5 bases and J dropped 1; count of bases not matched to a gene: 4. In germline, CDR1 is SGHAT, CDR2 FQNNGV. CDR3 bases: TGTGCCAGCAGCGGGACAGCTTTCCAAGAGACCCAGTACTTC. Encoded protein: CASSGTAFQETQYF.

CDR3 protein: CASSLEQPQETQYF. The CDR3 nucleotides are TGTGCCAGCAGCTTAGAACAGCCTCAAGAGACCCAGTACTTC. The chain uses TRBV11-1 and TRBJ2-5; D unclear. Per germline, CDR1 SGHAT and CDR2 FQDESV (reference sequence). The ends were cut back, 1 base at V and 2 bases at J, with 8 bases in the middle. The CDR3 consists of 14 residues.

The chain couples TRBV4-1 to TRBJ2-1; D is perhaps TRBD2 (6 bases). In germline, CDR1 is MGHRA, CDR2 YSYEKL. The CDR3 spans 15 residues. V was pared by 1 base and J by 9 bases, with 16 bases between. The CDR3: CASSQATQAGSEQFF. As DNA, the CDR3 is TGCGCCAGCAGCCAAGCTACCCAAGCGGGCTCTGAGCAGTTCTTC.

J is TRBJ2-1 and V is TRBV11-2, with 10 bases aligning to TRBD2. V lost 0 bases to trimming and J lost 7 bases; unmatched junction nucleotides: 9. Per germline, CDR1 SGHAT and CDR2 FQNNGV. The CDR3 runs 17 residues. CDR3 bases: TGTGCCAGCAGCTTAGATGGAAGCGGGAGGGAAAGAAATGAGCAGTTCTTC. It codes for CASSLDGSGRERNEQFF.

The chain links TRBV5-4 to TRBJ1-5; no clear D. CDR1 and CDR2 from the germline V gene are SGHNT and YYREEE (reference sequence). V was pared by 0 bases and J by 7 bases, with 14 bases between. There are 15 residues in the CDR3. CDR3 in DNA: TGTGCCAGCAGCTTGGACGGGTTGAGGGCCCAGCCCCAGCATTTT. This sequence encodes CASSLDGLRAQPQHF.

This clone was recorded once. This chain uses TRBV18 with TRBJ2-1; the D gene could be TRBD1 or TRBD2 (5 bases each). The CDR3 runs 14 residues. The germline CDR1 and CDR2 sequences are KGHSH and LQKENI. Trimming pared 9 bases from V and 0 bases from J, leaving 12 bases between. CDR3 nucleotide sequence: TGTGCCAGTTCCCGGGGCAGCTCCTACAATGAGCAGTTCTTC. Translated, it gives CASSRGSSYNEQFF.